This TCR beta chain originates from a study of blood T cell repertoires in COVID-19. Data came from immunoSEQ multiplex PCR; TCRdb stores just in-frame clones and leaves some out. Of approximately 260,000 clones in the sample, about 80% are singletons; the top ten hold about 3%. Trimming removed 4 bases at V and 5 bases at J, with 12 bases between. CDR3 length: 14 amino acids. CDR1 SGHNT and CDR2 YENEEA come from the germline V gene. Sequenced material: PBMCs or T cells enriched from blood (not recorded which). The clonotype comes from a man aged 50 to 59 who had recovered from COVID-19. This sequence joins TRBV11-3 and TRBJ2-1; possible D gene TRBD2, 5 bases. This CDR3 is CASSSRSGNNEQFF. The CDR3 DNA follows: TGTGCCAGCAGCTCCCGGAGCGGTAACAATGAGCAGTTCTTC.